A selection of T cell receptor beta chains follows, all from one sample in a study of blood T cell repertoires in COVID-19. The method was immunoSEQ multiplex PCR; TCRdb's version includes in-frame clones alone and lacks a portion of them. The sample has 250,000 to 350,000 clones; 88% are singletons. The sample taken for sequencing was peripheral blood. Every receptor here comes from a woman aged 25 to 39 with COVID-19, enrolled during active disease. Each CDR3 is given with its conserved first and last residue. The D gene is left open where the match is weak. Some rows mark clone size as missing; the rest say once, few, many or name a class of expanded clone.

V	D	J	size	CDR3	DNA
TRBV4-1	TRBD1	TRBJ2-3	.	CASSYRDRPTDTQYF	TGCGCCAGCAGCTACCGGGACAGACCCACAGATACGCAGTATTTT
TRBV30	.	TRBJ1-5	once	CAWTKRGAHQPQHF	TGTGCCTGGACTAAACGGGGGGCACATCAGCCCCAGCATTTT
TRBV2	.	TRBJ1-3	.	CASSKTGPSGNTIYF	TGTGCCAGCTCTAAGACAGGCCCCTCTGGAAACACCATATATTTT
TRBV7-2	TRBD1	TRBJ2-2	.	CASRAQGQRNTGELFF	TGTGCCAGCAGAGCACAGGGACAGAGGAACACCGGGGAGCTGTTTTTT
TRBV10-3	.	TRBJ2-7	.	CAISPGELYEQYF	TGTGCCATCAGCCCCGGGGAGCTCTACGAGCAGTACTTC
TRBV6-5	.	TRBJ2-7	few	CASSYGFPLQYEQYF	TGTGCCAGCAGTTATGGGTTCCCCCTACAGTACGAGCAGTACTTC
TRBV7-2	TRBD2	TRBJ2-7	.	CASSLSGRVGEQYF	TGTGCCAGCAGCTTGAGCGGGAGGGTGGGGGAGCAGTACTTC
TRBV10-3	TRBD2	TRBJ2-1	.	CAIRGLAGPEQFF	TGTGCCATCAGGGGACTAGCGGGCCCAGAGCAGTTCTTC
TRBV6-1	TRBD1	TRBJ1-2	few	CASSEGTGGYGYTF	TGTGCCAGCAGTGAAGGGACAGGGGGCTATGGCTACACCTTC
TRBV29-1	TRBD1	TRBJ1-4	.	CSVTGGPATNEKLFF	TGCAGCGTGACAGGGGGCCCTGCAACTAATGAAAAACTGTTTTTT
TRBV9	.	TRBJ1-1	.	CASSVDGGVTEAFF	TGTGCCAGCAGCGTAGATGGGGGGGTGACTGAAGCTTTCTTT
TRBV11-2	TRBD2	TRBJ2-1	.	CASSSSGSYNEQFF	TGTGCCAGCAGCTCTAGCGGCTCCTACAATGAGCAGTTCTTC
TRBV5-1	TRBD2	TRBJ2-3	.	CASSLITSGSTDTQYF	TGCGCCAGCAGCCTAATCACTAGCGGGAGCACAGATACGCAGTATTTT
TRBV15	.	TRBJ1-2	.	CATSRPSDSYLNTF	TGTGCCACCAGCAGACCGAGTGACAGCTATCTAAACACCTTC
TRBV28	.	TRBJ2-3	.	CASTLGGIRTDTQYF	TGTGCCAGCACCTTAGGAGGGATCCGCACAGATACGCAGTATTTT
TRBV6-5	.	TRBJ1-5	.	CASSAGGPGNQPQHF	TGTGCCAGCAGCGCCGGGGGGCCGGGCAATCAGCCCCAGCATTTT
TRBV30	TRBD1	TRBJ1-4	once	CAWKIRDRVNEKLFF	TGTGCCTGGAAAATCCGGGACAGGGTCAATGAAAAACTGTTTTTT
TRBV5-4	TRBD1	TRBJ2-5	few	CASSLAGGETQYF	TGTGCCAGCAGCTTGGCAGGGGGCGAGACCCAGTACTTC
TRBV18	.	TRBJ1-3	.	CASSPPAAVFGNTIYF	TGTGCCAGCTCACCACCGGCCGCCGTCTTTGGAAACACCATATATTTT
TRBV7-9	TRBD1	TRBJ1-1	.	CASRQGPEAFF	TGTGCCAGCCGACAGGGCCCTGAAGCTTTCTTT
TRBV7-9	TRBD1	TRBJ2-7	.	CASSSGQTTYEQYF	TGTGCCAGCAGCTCGGGACAGACTACCTACGAGCAGTACTTC
TRBV3-1/TRBV3-2	.	TRBJ2-1	.	CASSQDGAPRVNEQFF	TGTGCCAGCAGCCAAGATGGGGCACCCAGGGTGAATGAGCAGTTCTTC
TRBV10-1	TRBD2	TRBJ2-7	once	CASSEAGGDEQYF	TGCGCCAGCAGTGAAGCGGGAGGGGACGAGCAGTACTTC
TRBV5-1	.	TRBJ2-7	.	CASSWDSPYEQYF	TGCGCCAGCAGCTGGGACTCTCCCTACGAGCAGTACTTC
TRBV27	TRBD1	TRBJ1-2	.	CASSLDRGQYGYTF	TGTGCCAGCAGTTTAGACAGGGGGCAATATGGCTACACCTTC
TRBV15	TRBD1	TRBJ1-3	.	CATSSDRASGNTIYF	TGTGCCACCAGCAGCGACAGGGCTTCTGGAAACACCATATATTTT
TRBV2	.	TRBJ2-7	.	CASSERSRGSYEQYF	TGTGCCAGCAGTGAACGGTCCAGGGGCTCCTACGAGCAGTACTTC
TRBV7-9	TRBD1	TRBJ1-2	.	CASSDGTGVQNYGYTF	TGTGCCAGCAGCGACGGGACAGGGGTACAAAACTATGGCTACACCTTC
TRBV2	TRBD2	TRBJ2-1	.	CASSQLAGSYNEQFF	TGTGCCAGCAGCCAACTAGCGGGAAGCTACAATGAGCAGTTCTTC
TRBV2	.	TRBJ2-7	few	CASSREPPYEQYF	TGTGCCAGCAGCCGGGAGCCACCCTACGAGCAGTACTTC
TRBV11-2	TRBD2	TRBJ2-7	.	CASSILAGSSYEQYF	TGTGCCAGCAGCATCCTAGCGGGCAGCAGTTACGAGCAGTACTTC
TRBV30	.	TRBJ2-7	.	CAWSGSGWYEQYF	TGTGCCTGGAGTGGGAGCGGGTGGTACGAGCAGTACTTC
TRBV7-2	TRBD2	TRBJ2-7	.	CASSPSSGRSYEQYF	TGTGCCAGCAGCCCCTCCAGCGGGAGAAGCTACGAGCAGTACTTC
TRBV5-1	.	TRBJ2-2	.	CASSLDGTGELFF	TGCGCCAGCAGCTTGGACGGTACCGGGGAGCTGTTTTTT
TRBV30	.	TRBJ1-1	once	CAWSASTGNTEAFF	TGTGCCTGGAGTGCCTCCACGGGGAACACTGAAGCTTTCTTT
TRBV28	.	TRBJ1-1	.	CASSLGGGEVAFF	TGTGCCAGCAGCTTAGGGGGAGGGGAGGTGGCTTTCTTT
TRBV18	.	TRBJ2-7	.	CASSPDRTAYEQYF	TGTGCCAGCTCACCAGACAGGACCGCCTACGAGCAGTACTTC
TRBV2	.	TRBJ2-1	.	CASSELRQGLRDEQFF	TGTGCCAGCAGTGAGCTCAGGCAGGGGTTACGGGATGAGCAGTTCTTC
TRBV27	.	TRBJ2-2	.	CASSLSIGAGPGELFF	TGTGCCAGCAGTTTATCGATTGGGGCGGGACCCGGGGAGCTGTTTTTT
TRBV2	TRBD1	TRBJ2-1	.	CASNTGTVSNEQFF	TGTGCCAGCAATACCGGGACAGTTAGCAATGAGCAGTTCTTC
TRBV6-5	.	TRBJ2-7	.	CASSWGSGASYEQYF	TGTGCCAGCAGTTGGGGTAGTGGGGCCTCCTACGAGCAGTACTTC
TRBV6-1	.	TRBJ1-1	.	CASSEGGLDTEAFF	TGTGCCAGCAGTGAAGGAGGCCTAGACACTGAAGCTTTCTTT
TRBV5-1	.	TRBJ1-1	.	CASRPGILNTEAFF	TGCGCCAGCCGACCGGGTATTTTGAACACTGAAGCTTTCTTT
TRBV9	TRBD1	TRBJ2-7	.	CASSAGGPYEQYF	TGTGCCAGCAGCGCAGGGGGACCCTACGAGCAGTACTTC
TRBV15	TRBD1	TRBJ1-1	.	CATSRDGQGAAEAFF	TGTGCCACCAGCAGAGATGGACAGGGGGCGGCTGAAGCTTTCTTT
TRBV28	.	TRBJ2-1	.	CASSLPGQPSGQFF	TGTGCCAGCAGTTTACCCGGACAGCCCAGTGGGCAGTTCTTC
TRBV2	TRBD2	TRBJ2-2	.	CASSPSGRAGGELFF	TGTGCCAGCAGTCCCAGCGGGAGGGCCGGCGGGGAGCTGTTTTTT